Shown below are 6 T cell receptor beta chains from a single sample sequenced in a study of T cells in Graves' hyperthyroidism and ophthalmopathy. TCR beta CDR3 regions were amplified from RNA transcripts. When the TCR CDR3 underwent first-round RT-PCR, the HTBI primer set was used. TCRdb reanalysed the multiplex PCR reads using MiXCR and keeps one entry per CDR3 protein. This table has around 420,000 distinct CDR3 sequences, around a sixth appearing once. Input material: blood. All receptors come from a young woman with Graves' hyperthyroidism.

Ten or more counts support this clonotype. The chain couples TRBV6-1 to TRBJ1-1; 8 nucleotides align to TRBD1. The CDR3 contains 14 residues. V trimming: 5 bases; J trimming: 1 base; junction bases outside the gene matches: 3. CDR1 is MNHNS, CDR2 SASEGT, per germline. As DNA, the CDR3 is TGTGCCAGCAGTTGGGACAGGCGGAACACTGAAGCTTTCTTT. It codes for CASSWDRRNTEAFF.

In this sample, this clonotype turned up many times. The rearrangement links TRBV7-2 to TRBJ1-2, with TRBD1 matching 10 bases. The CDR3 has 16 amino acids. The V gene's germline CDR1 is SGHTA and CDR2 FQGNSA. The junction had 5 bases not matched to a gene; V was cut back by 4 bases and J by 0 bases. For the CDR3, the DNA is TGTGCCAGCAGCTCCGCCGGGACAGGGGCTAACTATGGCTACACCTTC. This gives the protein CASSSAGTGANYGYTF.

This clonotype was recorded at least ten times. The chain joins TRBV20-1 to TRBJ2-5; 8 nucleotides agree with TRBD2. V shed 0 bases and J 1 base; nucleotides not matched to a gene: 4. The CDR3 loop spans 15 amino acids. Germline V gene data show CDR1 as DFQATT and CDR2 as SNEGSKA (reference sequence). CDR3 amino acids: CSARDRLAGQETQYF. For the CDR3, the DNA is TGCAGTGCTAGAGATCGCCTAGCGGGCCAAGAGACCCAGTACTTC.

This clonotype was recorded once. V usage is TRBV25-1 and J usage is TRBJ1-1; a weak D match, TRBD1 (5 bases). This CDR3 is 16 amino acids long. Germline loops: CDR1 MGHDK, CDR2 SYGVNS. V was clipped by 1 base and J by 4 bases, with 16 bases between them. The CDR3 loop reads CASSELSDIRVTEAFF. The CDR3 bases are TGTGCCAGCAGTGAATTATCGGACATCCGAGTCACTGAAGCTTTCTTT.

This clonotype was observed many times. The chain joins TRBV27 to TRBJ2-7; D is possibly TRBD2 (6 bases). Trimming shortened V by 7 bases and J by 6 bases, and 16 bases separated the two germline ends. The CDR3 consists of 13 residues. CDR1 is MNHEY, CDR2 SMNVEV, per germline (reference sequence). The CDR3 loop reads CASTRRYGGEQYF. CDR3 DNA sequence: TGTGCCAGCACCCGGCGTTACGGGGGCGAGCAGTACTTC.

This clonotype has ten or more counts. The chain combines TRBV7-2 with TRBJ2-7, with a weak D call TRBD2 (6 bases). CDR3 size: 14 residues. V lost 2 bases and J 6 bases, leaving 14 bases between the germline ends. In germline, CDR1 is SGHTA, CDR2 FQGNSA. The CDR3 nucleotides read TGTGCCAGCAGCTTACGGTCCGGAGGGATCGAGCAGTACTTC. It encodes CASSLRSGGIEQYF.